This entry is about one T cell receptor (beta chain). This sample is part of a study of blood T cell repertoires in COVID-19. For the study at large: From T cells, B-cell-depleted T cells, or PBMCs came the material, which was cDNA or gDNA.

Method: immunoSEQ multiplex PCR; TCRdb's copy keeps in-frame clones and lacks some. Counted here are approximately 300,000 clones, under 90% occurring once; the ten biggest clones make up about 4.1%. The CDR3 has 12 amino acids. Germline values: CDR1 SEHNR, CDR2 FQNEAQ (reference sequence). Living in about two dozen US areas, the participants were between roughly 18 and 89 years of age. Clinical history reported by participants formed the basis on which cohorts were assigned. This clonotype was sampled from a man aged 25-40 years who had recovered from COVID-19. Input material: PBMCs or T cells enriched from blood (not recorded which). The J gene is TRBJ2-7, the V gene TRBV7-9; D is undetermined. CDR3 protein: CSLGHSSYEQYF. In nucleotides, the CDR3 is TGTTCCTTGGGCCACAGTTCCTACGAGCAGTACTTC.